The 10 T cell receptor beta chains below come from one sample, sequenced in a study of blood T cell repertoires in COVID-19 (dated by TCRdb to about 2020). Preparation of the library involved the immunoSEQ multiplex PCR assay. Imported from immuneACCESS, the table was reduced by TCRdb to in-frame sequences with V and J called. These copies leave out some clones; in studies compared against another copy, an unresolved V gene accounts for under half, and the cause of the remainder is not known. Here the sample has 150,000 or so clones; around 84% occur a single time. The top ten clones comprise approximately 7% of the sample. Material for sequencing was peripheral blood. All receptors derive from a man aged 45 to 65 with active or convalescent COVID-19.

The rearrangement uses TRBV27 and TRBJ2-7; 10 nucleotides line up with TRBD1. The CDR3 spans 15 residues. Germline lookup yields CDR1 MNHEY and CDR2 SMNVEV (reference sequence). V dropped 5 bases and J dropped 1; count of bases not matched to a gene: 5. In nucleotides, the CDR3 is TGTGCCAGCAGTCTGCGACAGGGGGCATCCTACGAGCAGTACTTC. Its translation is CASSLRQGASYEQYF.

The chain's CDR3 is CASSADPGGYGYTF. CDR3 sequence (DNA): TGTGCCAGCAGCGCGGACCCCGGGGGGTATGGCTACACCTTC. The chain is built from TRBV6-5 and TRBJ1-2; D is perhaps TRBD1 (5 bases). The CDR3 runs 14 residues. V was shortened by 6 bases and J by 5 bases, with 16 bases between the two germline ends. Germline V lookup: CDR1 MNHEY, CDR2 SVGAGI.

The J gene is TRBJ2-7, the V gene TRBV28, with TRBD2 matching 10 bases. V lost 7 bases, J lost 4 bases, and 13 bases stayed unmatched. CDR3 length: 16 residues. Germline V gene sequence: CDR1 MDHEN, CDR2 SYDVKM. The chain's CDR3 is CASITSRASGGYEQYF. The CDR3 DNA reads as TGTGCCAGCATCACATCCAGGGCTAGCGGGGGATACGAGCAGTACTTC.

The V gene is TRBV29-1, the J gene TRBJ2-6; tentative D call: TRBD2 (5 bases). CDR3 length: 16 residues. V dropped 5 bases and J dropped 1 base, with 15 bases sitting between them. Per the germline V gene, CDR1 is SQVTM and CDR2 is ANQGSEA. The CDR3 DNA is TGCAGCGTTCTGGCGGGTCGGTTTTCTGGGGCCAACGTCCTGACTTTC. This encodes CSVLAGRFSGANVLTF.

This chain uses TRBV5-1 with TRBJ2-5; TRBD1 matches 12 bases. Germline V CDR1 and CDR2: SGHRS, YFSETQ. The CDR3 consists of 16 residues. V shed 3 bases and J 4 bases; nucleotides not matched to a gene: 7. CDR3 bases: TGCGCCAGCAGCTCGGAAGGGACAGGGGGCGGAGAGACCCAGTACTTC. Translating it yields CASSSEGTGGGETQYF. Drawing the rest from reference TRBV5-1 and TRBJ2-5, the complete variable domain is KAGVTQTPRYLIKTRGQQVTLSCSPISGHRSVSWYQQTPGQGLQFLFEYFSETQRNKGNFPGRFSGRQFSNSRSEMNVSTLELGDSALYLCASSSEGTGGGETQYFGPGTRLLVL.

This clone came up once. This chain links TRBV3-1 (or the pseudogene TRBV3-2) with TRBJ2-5, with TRBD2 as a possible D gene (7 bases). V was shortened by 4 bases and J by 4 bases, with 10 bases between the two germline ends. The CDR3 length is 13 residues. The germline V gene encodes CDR1 LGHDT and CDR2 YNNKEL (reference sequence). The CDR3 DNA reads as TGTGCCAGCAGCCTGGGGGGGCTAGAGACCCAGTACTTC. Its protein is CASSLGGLETQYF.

V and J are TRBV3-1 (or the pseudogene TRBV3-2) and TRBJ1-1; 8 bases are shared with TRBD1. Per the germline V gene, CDR1 is LGHDT and CDR2 is YNNKEL (reference sequence). CDR3 length: 13 amino acids. Unmatched junction bases numbered 8, after V lost 3 bases and J lost 11 bases. CDR3 DNA sequence: TGTGCCAGCAGCCATGGACAGGGATGGGATGCTTTCTTT. Protein sequence: CASSHGQGWDAFF.

This clone was counted once. The gene calls are TRBV7-2 and TRBJ1-4; TRBD1 is a possible D gene (5 bases). This CDR3 has 14 amino acids. Germline V gene data show CDR1 as SGHTA and CDR2 as FQGNSA. V was shortened by 2 bases and J by 7 bases, with 11 bases between the two germline ends. The CDR3 bases are TGTGCCAGCAGCTTAAGCCAGGGTGGTGAAAAACTGTTTTTT. Its protein product is CASSLSQGGEKLFF.

Notes on this clone: An end of the junction differs from the germline gene, which may be a read error. This chain connects TRBV7-2 to TRBJ2-7; possibly TRBD1 for D (6 bases). Germline assignment: CDR1 SGHTA and CDR2 FQGNSA. This CDR3 is 11 amino acids long. CDR3 protein: CASSFSGTMDF. DNA of the CDR3: TGTGCCAGCAGCTTTTCCGGGACAATGGACTTC.

This chain uses TRBV11-2 with TRBJ1-1, with D uncertain. The CDR3 is 18 amino acids. Germline V gives CDR1 SGHAT, CDR2 FQNNGV. Between the trimmed V and J ends, which lost 4 bases and 2 bases, there was a span of 23 bases. The chain's CDR3 is CASSSHRNLQPNNTEAFF. The CDR3 DNA follows: TGTGCCAGCAGCTCTCACCGGAATCTACAGCCCAATAACACTGAAGCTTTCTTT.